Below, 13 T cell receptor beta chains from the same sample are listed, as sequenced in a study of CD8 T cells in ankylosing spondylitis. Overall study results and limits: Apparently characteristic of ankylosing spondylitis blood was a TCR beta motif (roughly 8 highly homologous variants).

These receptors' targets are unknown. TCRdb redid the calling of the 5' RACE reads with MiXCR, one entry per CDR3 protein. The sample holds roughly 670,000 distinct CDR3 sequences, around 17% seen once. Sequenced input: blood, either unsorted or a sorted T cell fraction (not recorded which). Receptors were obtained from a male donor with ankylosing spondylitis.

This clonotype has more than one count but fewer than ten. V usage is TRBV3-1 and J usage is TRBJ1-1; D call uncertain. V lost 4 bases, J lost 3 bases, and 6 bases lay in between. The CDR3 contains 12 residues. Germline V gene lookup returns CDR1 LGHDT and CDR2 YNNKEL (reference sequence). This CDR3 is CASSRTDTEAFF. The CDR3 nucleotides are TGTGCCAGCAGCCGAACGGACACTGAAGCTTTCTTT.

A few counts support this clonotype. The rearrangement links TRBV5-1 to TRBJ1-2; D is perhaps TRBD1 (6 bases). V was shortened by 4 bases and J by 3 bases, with 16 bases between the two germline ends. Germline-derived CDR1 and CDR2 are SGHRS and YFSETQ. The length of the CDR3 is 15 residues. The CDR3 DNA reads as TGCGCCAGCAGCCCCAAGGGGGGGCTGGACTATGGCTACACCTTC. It codes for CASSPKGGLDYGYTF.

This chain links TRBV5-1 with TRBJ2-7; TRBD2 agrees at 12 bases. Germline V lookup: CDR1 SGHRS, CDR2 YFSETQ. Trimming removed 4 bases from V and 4 bases from J; junction bases left unmatched: 6. This CDR3 spans 15 amino acids. Written as DNA, the CDR3 is TGCGCCAGCAGCCCGATACTAGCGGGAGGTTACGAGCAGTACTTC. This translates into CASSPILAGGYEQYF.

The V and J genes are TRBV12-3 or TRBV12-4 and TRBJ1-6; TRBD1 is a possible D gene (5 bases). V lost 4 bases to trimming and J lost 7 bases, with 14 bases between them. The length of the CDR3 is 15 residues. The CDR3 is CASSSTGGRNSPLHF. The CDR3 coding sequence is TGTGCCAGCAGTTCTACGGGGGGGAGAAATTCACCCCTCCACTTT.

In this sample, this clonotype turned up a few times. The CDR3, as DNA: TGTGCCAGCAGTCCGGGGGACACCTTCAATCAGCCCCAGCATTTT. This gives the protein CASSPGDTFNQPQHF. The J gene is TRBJ1-5, the V gene TRBV12-3 or TRBV12-4, with D perhaps matching TRBD1 (6 bases). The CDR3 runs 15 residues. V was clipped by 5 bases and J by 3 bases, with 14 bases between them.

The chain has TRBV10-3 and TRBJ2-3; TRBD2 is a possible D gene (7 bases). This CDR3 has 15 residues. The V end was cut by 6 bases, the J end by 5 bases, with 18 bases between. Germline V gives CDR1 ENHRY, CDR2 SYGVKD. DNA of the CDR3: TGTGCCATCAGCCCCGGTAGGGGGGGCATAGATACGCAGTATTTT. This gives the protein CAISPGRGGIDTQYF.

This clonotype was counted at least ten times. The gene calls are TRBV3-1 and TRBJ1-6; 8 nucleotides match TRBD1. This CDR3 has 14 amino acids. Trimming took 4 bases from V and 6 from J; bases not matched to a gene: 2. Germline V CDR1 and CDR2: LGHDT, YNNKEL (reference sequence). The DNA of the CDR3 is TGTGCCAGCAGCCTACAGGGGGGTAATTCACCCCTCCACTTT. As protein: CASSLQGGNSPLHF.

This clonotype was counted ten times or more. The chain is built from TRBV10-3 and TRBJ2-2, with D perhaps TRBD1 or TRBD2 (5 bases each). The V end lost 6 bases, the J end lost 4 bases, and 12 bases lay between the germline ends. This CDR3 spans 14 amino acids. Germline CDR1 reads ENHRY; CDR2 reads SYGVKD. This CDR3 reads CAISREGTTGELFF. The CDR3 DNA is TGTGCCATCAGCCGAGAGGGGACCACCGGGGAGCTGTTTTTT.

This clonotype was seen only a few times. V gene TRBV28 combines with J gene TRBJ2-5, with 13 positions matching TRBD2. Per the germline V gene, CDR1 is MDHEN and CDR2 is SYDVKM. The V gene end was trimmed by 5 bases and the J gene end by 5 bases; junction bases not matched to a gene: 8. The CDR3 runs 16 residues. CDR3 loop: CASSPGLAGEEETQYF. DNA of the CDR3: TGTGCCAGCAGTCCCGGACTAGCGGGAGAGGAGGAGACCCAGTACTTC.

In its sample, this clonotype was seen a few times. The rearrangement uses TRBV5-6 and TRBJ2-7; 10 positions match TRBD2. J was trimmed by 7 bases and V by 2 bases; bases with no gene match: 9. The CDR3 loop spans 15 amino acids. CDR1 and CDR2 (germline): SGHDT, YYEEEE. DNA of the CDR3: TGTGCCAGCAGCTTACTACTAGCGGGACGGAGTGAGCAGTACTTC. This translates into CASSLLLAGRSEQYF.

The gene calls are TRBV6-4 and TRBJ2-6; D uncertain. Germline V gives CDR1 MRHNA, CDR2 SNTAGT. There are 15 residues in the CDR3. V was pared by 0 bases and J by 0 bases, with 3 bases between. The CDR3 DNA reads as TGTGCCAGCAGTGACTCGCTCTCTGGGGCCAACGTCCTGACTTTC. The encoded protein is CASSDSLSGANVLTF.

This clonotype was detected only a few times. The V gene is TRBV13, the J gene TRBJ2-7; D might be TRBD2 (7 bases). Looked up from germline, CDR1 is PRHDT and CDR2 is FYEKMQ (reference sequence). Trimming removed 5 bases at V and 0 bases at J, with 23 bases between. The CDR3 has 18 residues. CDR3 sequence: CASSPSGEGGTSSYEQYF. CDR3 sequence (DNA): TGTGCCAGCAGCCCGAGCGGGGAGGGCGGGACAAGCTCCTACGAGCAGTACTTC.

V gene TRBV15 combines with J gene TRBJ2-1; D perhaps matches TRBD1 (6 bases). Germline-derived CDR1 and CDR2 are LNHNV and YYDKDF (reference sequence). CDR3 length: 16 residues. V dropped 1 base and J dropped 2 bases, with 12 bases sitting between them. In DNA, the CDR3 is TGTGCCACCAGCAGAGCCCGGGACATGACCTACAATGAGCAGTTCTTC. Its protein is CATSRARDMTYNEQFF.